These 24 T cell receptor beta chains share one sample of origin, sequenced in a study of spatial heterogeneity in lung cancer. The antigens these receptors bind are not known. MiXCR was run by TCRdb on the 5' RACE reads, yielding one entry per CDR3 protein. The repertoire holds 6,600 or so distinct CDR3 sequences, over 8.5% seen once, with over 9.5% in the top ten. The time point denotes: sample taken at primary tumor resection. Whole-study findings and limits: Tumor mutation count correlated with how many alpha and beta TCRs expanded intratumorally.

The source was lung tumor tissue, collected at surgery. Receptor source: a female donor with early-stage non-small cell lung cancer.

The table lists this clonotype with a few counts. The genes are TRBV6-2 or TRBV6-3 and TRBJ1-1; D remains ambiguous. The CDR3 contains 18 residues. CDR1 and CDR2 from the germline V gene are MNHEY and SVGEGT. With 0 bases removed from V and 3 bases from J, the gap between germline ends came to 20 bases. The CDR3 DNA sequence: TGTGCCAGCAGTTACTCGATAGTCCCCGGGCCTACGGACACTGAAGCTTTCTTT. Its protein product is CASSYSIVPGPTDTEAFF.

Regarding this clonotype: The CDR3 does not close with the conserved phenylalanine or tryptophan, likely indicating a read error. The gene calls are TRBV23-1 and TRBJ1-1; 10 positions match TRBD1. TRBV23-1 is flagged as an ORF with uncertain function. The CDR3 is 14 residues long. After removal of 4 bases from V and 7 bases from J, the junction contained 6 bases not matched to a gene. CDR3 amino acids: CASSLPGQGNEAFL. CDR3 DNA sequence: TGCGCCAGCAGTCTTCCGGGACAGGGGAATGAAGCTTTCCTT.

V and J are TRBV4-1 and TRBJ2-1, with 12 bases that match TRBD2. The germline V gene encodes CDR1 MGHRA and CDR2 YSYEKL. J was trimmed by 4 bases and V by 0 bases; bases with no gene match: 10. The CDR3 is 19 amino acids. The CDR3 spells CASSQEASGGAPGYNEQFF. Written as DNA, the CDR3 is TGCGCCAGCAGCCAAGAGGCTAGCGGGGGGGCCCCCGGGTACAATGAGCAGTTCTTC.

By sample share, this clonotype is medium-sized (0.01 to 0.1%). Written as DNA, the CDR3 is TGTGCCAGCCGCCTCCCTTCTCACTTTACCGGGGAGCTGTTTTTT. Its protein product is CASRLPSHFTGELFF. This chain links TRBV7-2 with TRBJ2-2, with D unclear. V was clipped by 8 bases and J by 5 bases, with 18 bases between them. Per the germline V gene, CDR1 is SGHTA and CDR2 is FQGNSA. This CDR3 has 15 residues.

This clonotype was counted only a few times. The DNA of the CDR3 is TGTGCCAGCACCCTGGCTCCGGGGATGAGGGAGCAGTACTTC. As protein: CASTLAPGMREQYF. The V call is TRBV28, the J call TRBJ2-7, with D possibly TRBD2 on 5 matching bases. The germline V gene encodes CDR1 MDHEN and CDR2 SYDVKM. The CDR3 totals 14 residues. V dropped 7 bases and J dropped 7 bases, with 20 bases sitting between them.

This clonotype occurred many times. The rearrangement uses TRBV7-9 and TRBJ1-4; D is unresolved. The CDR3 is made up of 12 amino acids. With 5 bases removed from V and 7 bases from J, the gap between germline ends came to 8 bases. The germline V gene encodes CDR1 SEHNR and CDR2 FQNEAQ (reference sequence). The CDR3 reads CASSKLGEKLFF. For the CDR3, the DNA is TGTGCCAGCAGCAAGCTCGGTGAAAAACTGTTTTTT. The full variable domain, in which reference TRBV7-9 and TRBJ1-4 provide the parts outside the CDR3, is DTGVSQNPRHKITKRGQNVTFRCDPISEHNRLYWYRQTLGQGPEFLTYFQNEAQLEKSRLLSDRFSAERPKGSFSTLEIQRTEQGDSAMYLCASSKLGEKLFFGSGTQLSVL.

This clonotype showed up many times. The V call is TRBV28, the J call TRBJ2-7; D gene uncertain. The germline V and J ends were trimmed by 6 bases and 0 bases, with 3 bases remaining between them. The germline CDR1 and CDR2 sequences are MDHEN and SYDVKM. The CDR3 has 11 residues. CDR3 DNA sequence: TGTGCCAGCAGAGCCTCCTACGAGCAGTACTTC. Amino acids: CASRASYEQYF.

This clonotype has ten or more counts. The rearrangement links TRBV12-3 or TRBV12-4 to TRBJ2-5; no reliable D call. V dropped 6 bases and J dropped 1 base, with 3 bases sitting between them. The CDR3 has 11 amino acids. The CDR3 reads CASRLQETQYF. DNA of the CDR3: TGTGCCAGCAGACTCCAAGAGACCCAGTACTTC.

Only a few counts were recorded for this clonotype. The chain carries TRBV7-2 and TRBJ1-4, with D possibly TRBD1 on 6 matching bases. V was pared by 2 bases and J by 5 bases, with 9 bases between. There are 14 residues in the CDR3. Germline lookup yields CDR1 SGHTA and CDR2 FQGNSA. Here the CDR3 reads CASSLYRENEKLFF. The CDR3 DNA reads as TGTGCCAGCAGCTTATACAGGGAAAATGAAAAACTGTTTTTT.

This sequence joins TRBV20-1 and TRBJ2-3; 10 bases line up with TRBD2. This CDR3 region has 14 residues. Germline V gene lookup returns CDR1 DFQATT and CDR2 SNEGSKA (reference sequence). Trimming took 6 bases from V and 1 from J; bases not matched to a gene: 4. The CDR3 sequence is CSASLAGGTDTQYF. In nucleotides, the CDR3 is TGCAGTGCATCTCTAGCGGGAGGCACAGATACGCAGTATTTT.

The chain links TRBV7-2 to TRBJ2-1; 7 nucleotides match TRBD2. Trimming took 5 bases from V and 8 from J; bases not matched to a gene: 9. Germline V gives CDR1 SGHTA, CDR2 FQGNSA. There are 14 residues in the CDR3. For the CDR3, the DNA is TGTGCCAGCAGCCCCGGACTAGGAAGATATGAGCAGTTCTTC. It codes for CASSPGLGRYEQFF.

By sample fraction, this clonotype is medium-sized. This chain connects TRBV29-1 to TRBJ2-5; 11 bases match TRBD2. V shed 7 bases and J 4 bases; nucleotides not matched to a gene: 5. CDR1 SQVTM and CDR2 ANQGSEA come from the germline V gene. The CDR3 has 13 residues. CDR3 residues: CSGRLAGTETQYF. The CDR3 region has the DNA TGCAGCGGTCGACTAGCGGGGACAGAGACCCAGTACTTC. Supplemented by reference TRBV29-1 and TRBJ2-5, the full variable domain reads SAVISQKPSRDICQRGTSLTIQCQVDSQVTMMFWYRQQPGQSLTLIATANQGSEATYESGFVIDKFPISRPNLTFSTLTVSNMSPEDSSIYLCSGRLAGTETQYFGPGTRLLVL.

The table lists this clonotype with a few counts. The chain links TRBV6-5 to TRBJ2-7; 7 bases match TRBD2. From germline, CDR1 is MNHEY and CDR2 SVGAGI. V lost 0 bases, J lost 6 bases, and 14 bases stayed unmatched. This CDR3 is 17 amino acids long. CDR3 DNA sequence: TGTGCCAGCAGTTACTCGAGGCTGACTAGCTGGTCTTCCGAGCAGTACTTC. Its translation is CASSYSRLTSWSSEQYF.

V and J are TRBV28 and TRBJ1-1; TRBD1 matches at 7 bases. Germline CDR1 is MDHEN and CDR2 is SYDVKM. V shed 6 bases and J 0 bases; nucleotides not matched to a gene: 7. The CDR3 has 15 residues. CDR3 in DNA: TGTGCCAGCAGCAAAGGTGGGACAGTGAACACTGAAGCTTTCTTT. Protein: CASSKGGTVNTEAFF.

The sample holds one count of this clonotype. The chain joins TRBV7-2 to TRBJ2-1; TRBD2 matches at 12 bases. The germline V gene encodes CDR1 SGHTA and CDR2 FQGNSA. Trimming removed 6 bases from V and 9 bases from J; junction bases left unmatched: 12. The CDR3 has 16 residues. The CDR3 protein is CASSQNPSGGASEQFF. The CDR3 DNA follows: TGTGCCAGCAGTCAAAACCCTAGCGGGGGGGCATCTGAGCAGTTCTTC.

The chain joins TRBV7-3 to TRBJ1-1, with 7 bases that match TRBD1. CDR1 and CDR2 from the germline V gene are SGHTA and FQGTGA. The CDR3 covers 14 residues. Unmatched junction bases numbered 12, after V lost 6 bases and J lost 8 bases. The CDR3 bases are TGTGCCAGCAGTTACAGCGCCGGGACAGTAGAAGCTTTCTTT. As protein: CASSYSAGTVEAFF.

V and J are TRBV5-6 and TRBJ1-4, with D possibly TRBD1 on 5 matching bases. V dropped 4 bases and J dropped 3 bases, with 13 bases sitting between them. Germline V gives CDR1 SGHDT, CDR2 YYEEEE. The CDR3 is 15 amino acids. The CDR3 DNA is TGTGCCAGCAGCCCTACCGGGGGAGCTAATGAAAAACTGTTTTTT. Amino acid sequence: CASSPTGGANEKLFF. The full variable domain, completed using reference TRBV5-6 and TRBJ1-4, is DAGVTQSPTHLIKTRGQQVTLRCSPKSGHDTVSWYQQALGQGPQFIFQYYEEEERQRGNFPDRFSGHQFPNYSSELNVNALLLGDSALYLCASSPTGGANEKLFFGSGTQLSVL.

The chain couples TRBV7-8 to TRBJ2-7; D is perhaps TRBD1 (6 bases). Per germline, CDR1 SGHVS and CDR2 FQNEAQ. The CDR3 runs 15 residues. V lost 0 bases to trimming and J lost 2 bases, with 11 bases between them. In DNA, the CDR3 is TGTGCCAGCAGCTTAGCGGATCGACAGGCCTACGAGCAGTACTTC. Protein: CASSLADRQAYEQYF. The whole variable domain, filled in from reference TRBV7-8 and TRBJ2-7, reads GAGVSQSPRYKVAKRGQDVALRCDPISGHVSLFWYQQALGQGPEFLTYFQNEAQLDKSGLPSDRFFAERPEGSVSTLKIQRTQQEDSAVYLCASSLADRQAYEQYFGPGTRLTVT.

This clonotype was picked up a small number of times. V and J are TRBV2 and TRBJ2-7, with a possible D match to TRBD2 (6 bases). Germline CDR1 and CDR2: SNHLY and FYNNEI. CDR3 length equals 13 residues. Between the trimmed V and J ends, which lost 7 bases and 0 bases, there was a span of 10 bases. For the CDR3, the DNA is TGTGCCAGCACCGGAGGGCTCTCCTACGAGCAGTACTTC. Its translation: CASTGGLSYEQYF.

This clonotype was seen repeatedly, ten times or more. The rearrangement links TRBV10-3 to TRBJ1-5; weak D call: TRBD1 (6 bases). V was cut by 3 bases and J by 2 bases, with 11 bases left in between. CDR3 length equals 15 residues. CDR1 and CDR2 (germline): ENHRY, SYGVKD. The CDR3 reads CAISDGRGGNQPQHF. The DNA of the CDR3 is TGTGCCATCAGTGATGGCAGGGGTGGCAATCAGCCCCAGCATTTT.

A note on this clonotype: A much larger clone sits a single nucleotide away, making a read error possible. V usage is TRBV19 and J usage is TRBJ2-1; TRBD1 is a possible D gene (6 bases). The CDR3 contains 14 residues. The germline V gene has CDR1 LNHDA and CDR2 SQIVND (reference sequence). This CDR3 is CASGIQGSYNEQFF. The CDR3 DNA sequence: TGTGCCAGTGGTATACAGGGTTCCTACAATGAGCAGTTCTTC. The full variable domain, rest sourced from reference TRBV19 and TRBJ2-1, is DGGITQSPKYLFRKEGQNVTLSCEQNLNHDAMYWYRQDPGQGLRLIYYSQIVNDFQKGDIAEGYSVSREKKESFPLTVTSAQKNPTAFYLCASGIQGSYNEQFFGPGTRLTVL.

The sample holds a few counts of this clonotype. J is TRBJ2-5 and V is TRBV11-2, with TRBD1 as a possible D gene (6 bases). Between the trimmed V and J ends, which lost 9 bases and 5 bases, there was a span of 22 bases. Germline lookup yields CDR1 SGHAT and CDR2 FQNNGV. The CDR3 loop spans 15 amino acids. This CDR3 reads CASRKSRGRGETQYF. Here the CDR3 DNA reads TGTGCCAGTAGAAAGTCCAGGGGCCGAGGGGAGACCCAGTACTTC.

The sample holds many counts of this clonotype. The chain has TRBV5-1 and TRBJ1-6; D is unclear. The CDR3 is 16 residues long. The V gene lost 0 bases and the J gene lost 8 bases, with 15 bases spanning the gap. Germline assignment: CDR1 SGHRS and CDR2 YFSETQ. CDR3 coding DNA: TGCGCCAGCAGCTTGGCCAGTGGACGGGCCGATTCACCCCTCCACTTT. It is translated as CASSLASGRADSPLHF.

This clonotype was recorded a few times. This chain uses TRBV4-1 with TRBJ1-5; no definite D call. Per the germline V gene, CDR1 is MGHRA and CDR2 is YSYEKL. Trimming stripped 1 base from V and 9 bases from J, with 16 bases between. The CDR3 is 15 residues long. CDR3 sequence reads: CASSQAEEGVWPQHF. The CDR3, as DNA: TGCGCCAGCAGCCAAGCGGAAGAGGGTGTCTGGCCCCAGCATTTT.